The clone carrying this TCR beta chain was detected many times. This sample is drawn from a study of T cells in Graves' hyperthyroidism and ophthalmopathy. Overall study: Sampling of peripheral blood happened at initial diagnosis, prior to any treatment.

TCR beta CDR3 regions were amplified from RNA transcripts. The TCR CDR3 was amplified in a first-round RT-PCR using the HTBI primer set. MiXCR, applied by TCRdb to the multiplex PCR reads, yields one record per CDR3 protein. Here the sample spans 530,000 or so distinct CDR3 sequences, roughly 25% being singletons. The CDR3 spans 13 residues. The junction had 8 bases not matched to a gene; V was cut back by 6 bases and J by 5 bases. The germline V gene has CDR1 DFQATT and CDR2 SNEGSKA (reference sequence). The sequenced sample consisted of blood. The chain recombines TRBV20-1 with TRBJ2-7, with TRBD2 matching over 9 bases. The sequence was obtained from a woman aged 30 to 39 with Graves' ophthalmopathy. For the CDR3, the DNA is TGCAGTGCGAGGGGAGCGGGGGGCAACGAGCAGTACTTC. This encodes CSARGAGGNEQYF.